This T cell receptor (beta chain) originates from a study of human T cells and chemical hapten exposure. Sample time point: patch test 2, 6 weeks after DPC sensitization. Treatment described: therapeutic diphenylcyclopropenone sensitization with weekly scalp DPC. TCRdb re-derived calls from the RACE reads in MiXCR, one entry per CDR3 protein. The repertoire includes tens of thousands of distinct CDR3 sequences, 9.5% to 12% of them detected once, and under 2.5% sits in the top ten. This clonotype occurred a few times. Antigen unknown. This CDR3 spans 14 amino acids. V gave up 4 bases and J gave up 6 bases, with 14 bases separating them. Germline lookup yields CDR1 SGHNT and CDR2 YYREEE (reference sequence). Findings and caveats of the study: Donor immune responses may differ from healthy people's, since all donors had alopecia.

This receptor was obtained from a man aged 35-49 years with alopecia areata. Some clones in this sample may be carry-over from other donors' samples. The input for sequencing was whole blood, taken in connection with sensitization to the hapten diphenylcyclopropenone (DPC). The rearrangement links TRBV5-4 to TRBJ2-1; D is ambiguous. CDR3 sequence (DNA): TGTGCCAGCAGCCCGGCGATTAGCAGCAATGAGCAGTTCTTC. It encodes CASSPAISSNEQFF.